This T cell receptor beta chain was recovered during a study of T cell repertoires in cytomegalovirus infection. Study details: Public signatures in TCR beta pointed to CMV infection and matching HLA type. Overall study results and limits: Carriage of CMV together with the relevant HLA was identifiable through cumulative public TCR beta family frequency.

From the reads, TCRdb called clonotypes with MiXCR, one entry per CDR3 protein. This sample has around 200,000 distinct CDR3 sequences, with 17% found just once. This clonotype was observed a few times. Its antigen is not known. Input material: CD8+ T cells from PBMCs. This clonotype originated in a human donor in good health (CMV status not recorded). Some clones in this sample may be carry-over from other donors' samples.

CDR3 amino acids: CASSLNRRHTGELFF. The CDR3 DNA sequence: TGTGCCAGCAGTCTGAACAGGAGACATACCGGGGAGCTGTTTTTT. The rearrangement links TRBV28 to TRBJ2-2; possibly TRBD1 for D (5 bases). The CDR3 runs 15 residues. V dropped 5 bases and J dropped 5 bases, with 15 bases sitting between them. Germline V gene lookup returns CDR1 MDHEN and CDR2 SYDVKM.